This section outlines one T cell receptor beta chain sequence together with its context. The data were taken from a study of T-cell reconstitution after alpha-beta-depleted transplantation in children. TCRbeta library preparation incorporated unique molecular identifiers. TCRdb analysed the PCR reads with MiXCR anew, one entry per CDR3 protein. Of 640,000 or so distinct CDR3 sequences listed, around 16% are singletons. The CDR3 is 15 residues long. V gave up 1 base and J gave up 5 bases; unmatched junction bases: 7. Germline CDR1 reads LGHNA; CDR2 reads YSLEER. The TCR comes from a human donor who donated a stem cell graft to a child with acute myeloid leukemia. This chain links TRBV4-3 with TRBJ2-7; 8 nucleotides agree with TRBD1. The specimen comprised PBMCs from the stem cell graft donor, sampled from the stem cell graft. CDR3 residues: CASSQGWTGMDEQYF. The CDR3 nucleotides read TGCGCCAGCAGCCAAGGATGGACAGGGATGGACGAGCAGTACTTC.